This TCR beta chain was recovered during a study of identical twins. Broader study findings: Modeled out-of-frame TCR alpha sharing in monozygotic twins fell below observed levels.

About this clonotype: Antigen unknown.

Via MiXCR, TCRdb re-called the 5' RACE reads, giving one row per CDR3 protein. Of 350,000 to 600,000 distinct CDR3 sequences in the sample, approximately 15% were seen once. V was clipped by 4 bases and J by 7 bases, with 23 bases between them. The germline V gene has CDR1 SEHNR and CDR2 FQNEAQ (reference sequence). The CDR3 is made up of 17 amino acids. These data are also associated with another study on yellow fever vaccine responses in identical twins.

The sequence was obtained from a woman younger than 35 in good health. The sample was CD4+ T cells sorted from blood. The genes are TRBV7-9 and TRBJ1-5, with D maybe TRBD1 (5 bases). In DNA, the CDR3 is TGTGCCAGCAGCTCAGCCGAGGACGGGGGGTTTCGGCAGCCCCAGCATTTT. Translating it yields CASSSAEDGGFRQPQHF.